The sequence of this TCR beta chain was determined in a study of identical twins. V lost 1 base to trimming and J lost 6 bases; unmatched junction nucleotides: 8. The germline V gene has CDR1 LGHDT and CDR2 YNNKEL (reference sequence). The CDR3 has 16 residues. TCRdb passed the 5' RACE reads through MiXCR, listing each CDR3 protein once. The data show 430,000 or so distinct CDR3 sequences, roughly a quarter seen once. These data were also reused for a study on T cells expressing NK-cell markers. Per that paper: It was still unclear whether expanded NKG2C+ T cell clones were HCMV specific.

The gene calls are TRBV3-1 and TRBJ2-5; TRBD2 matches at 10 bases. The origin of this receptor is a woman aged 18-29 years in good health. The sample was CD4+ T cells sorted from blood. The CDR3 loop is CASSQGASGSWKTQYF. The CDR3 DNA reads as TGTGCCAGCAGCCAAGGGGCTAGCGGGAGTTGGAAGACCCAGTACTTC.